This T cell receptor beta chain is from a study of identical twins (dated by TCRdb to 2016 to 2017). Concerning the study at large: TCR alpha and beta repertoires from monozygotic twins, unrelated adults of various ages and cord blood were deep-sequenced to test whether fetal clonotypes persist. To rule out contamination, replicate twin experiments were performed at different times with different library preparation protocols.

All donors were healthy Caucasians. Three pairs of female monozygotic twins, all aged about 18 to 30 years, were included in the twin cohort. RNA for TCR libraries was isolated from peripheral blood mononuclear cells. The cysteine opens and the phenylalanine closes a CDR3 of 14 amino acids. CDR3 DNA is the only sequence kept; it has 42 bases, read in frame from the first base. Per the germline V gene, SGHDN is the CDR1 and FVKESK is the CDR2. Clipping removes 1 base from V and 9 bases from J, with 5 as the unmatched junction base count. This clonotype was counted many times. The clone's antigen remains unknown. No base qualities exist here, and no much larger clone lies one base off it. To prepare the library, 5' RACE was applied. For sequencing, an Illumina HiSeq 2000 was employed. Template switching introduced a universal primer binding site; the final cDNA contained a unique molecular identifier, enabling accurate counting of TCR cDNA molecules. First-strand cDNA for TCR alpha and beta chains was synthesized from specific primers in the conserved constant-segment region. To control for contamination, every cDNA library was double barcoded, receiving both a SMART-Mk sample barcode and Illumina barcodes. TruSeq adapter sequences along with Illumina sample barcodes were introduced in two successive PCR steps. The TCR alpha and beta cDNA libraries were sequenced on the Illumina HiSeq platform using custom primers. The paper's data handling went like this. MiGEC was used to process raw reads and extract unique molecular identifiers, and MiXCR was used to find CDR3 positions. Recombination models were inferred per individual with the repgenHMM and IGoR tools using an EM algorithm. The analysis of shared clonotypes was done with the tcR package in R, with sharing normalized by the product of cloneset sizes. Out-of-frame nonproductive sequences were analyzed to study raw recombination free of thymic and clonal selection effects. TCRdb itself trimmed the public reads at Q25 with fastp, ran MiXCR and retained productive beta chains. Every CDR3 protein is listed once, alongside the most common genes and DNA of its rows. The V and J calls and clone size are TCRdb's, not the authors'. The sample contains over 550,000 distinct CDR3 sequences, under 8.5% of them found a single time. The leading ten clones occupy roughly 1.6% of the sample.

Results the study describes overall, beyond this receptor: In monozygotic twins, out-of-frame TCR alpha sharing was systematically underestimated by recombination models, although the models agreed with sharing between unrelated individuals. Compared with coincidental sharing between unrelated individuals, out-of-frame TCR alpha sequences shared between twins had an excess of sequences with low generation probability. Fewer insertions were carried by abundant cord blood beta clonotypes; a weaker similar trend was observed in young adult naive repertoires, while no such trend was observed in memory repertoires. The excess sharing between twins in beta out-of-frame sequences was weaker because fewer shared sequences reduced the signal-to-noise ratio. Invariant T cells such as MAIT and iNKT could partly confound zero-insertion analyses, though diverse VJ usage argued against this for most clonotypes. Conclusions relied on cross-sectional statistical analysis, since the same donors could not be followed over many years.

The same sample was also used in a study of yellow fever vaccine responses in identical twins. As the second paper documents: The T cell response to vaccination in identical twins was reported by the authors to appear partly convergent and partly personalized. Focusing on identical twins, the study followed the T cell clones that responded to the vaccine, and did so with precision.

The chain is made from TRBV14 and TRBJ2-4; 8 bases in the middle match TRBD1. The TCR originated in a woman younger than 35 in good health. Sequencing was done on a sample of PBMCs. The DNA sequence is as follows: TGTGCCAGCAGCCAAGGTCAGGGGGCGCGCATTCAGTACTTC. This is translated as CASSQGQGARIQYF.